The clone carrying this T cell receptor (beta chain) was recorded a few times. What it binds is not known. This record belongs to a study of beta chain features in type 1 diabetes. Whole-study results and caveats: Type 1 diabetes patients had TCRB CDR3s that were shorter (moderately but significantly so) in all four CD4+ subsets. Patients with type 1 diabetes carried fewer insertions and had more deletions at their VDJ junctions.

V dropped 1 base and J dropped 5; count of bases not matched to a gene: 23. Looked up from germline, CDR1 is MGHRA and CDR2 is YSYEKL. The CDR3 is made up of 22 amino acids. Since all of the isolated RNA was reverse transcribed, expressed TCRB transcripts were what got sequenced. Assay: immunoSEQ multiplex PCR; the TCRdb copy retains only in-frame clones and omits some. The sample includes approximately 270,000 clones, 14% of them seen just once. This sequence joins TRBV4-1 and TRBJ1-5; TRBD1 aligns across 10 bases. The source material was naive CD4+ T cells from blood. The receptor comes from a man aged 30-40 years with type 1 diabetes. CDR3 in DNA: TGCGCCAGCAGCCAAGGGCCCGTTTTGAAGGGGACAGGGGACAGTGTAGATCAGCCCCAGCATTTT. This translates into CASSQGPVLKGTGDSVDQPQHF.